What follows is one T cell receptor (beta chain) and its context. The antigen is not known. This sample was taken from a study of cytomegalovirus exposure and HLA in healthy donors. Background on the study: Earlier, 95 million to 120 million unique TCR beta sequences were recovered from some 200 million T cells by an analysis. Early on, a data release was issued that held approximately 92 million unique TCRs from HLA-typed donors. Study results and limitations: Later on, analysis showed that most CMV-associated TCR beta chains appeared to be HLA-restricted. In an earlier analysis, productive rearrangement rates for most beta V segments clustered near 87% or 30%.

The PCR used 60 Vbeta and 13 Jbeta primers. TCRdb's table, derived via immunoSEQ multiplex PCR, lists solely in-frame clones and lacks some. The sample holds around 230,000 clones, roughly 87% seen once. Germline V lookup: CDR1 MDHEN, CDR2 SYDVKM. The V and J ends lost 5 bases and 13 bases, in that order; junction bases with no gene match: 4. This CDR3 has 13 amino acids. V and J are TRBV28 and TRBJ2-1; 14 bases agree with TRBD2. The sample consisted of PBMCs. The clonotype was recovered from a man aged 35-49 years in good health and CMV-seropositive. CDR3 coding DNA: TGTGCCAGCAGTGCGACTAGCGGGAGGGCCCAGTTCTTC. Amino acid sequence: CASSATSGRAQFF.